The rows below give T cell receptor beta chains drawn from one sample of a study of blood T cell repertoires in COVID-19. Profiling relied on immunoSEQ multiplex PCR, and the TCRdb table lists in-frame clones only, not all of them. The data show approximately 300,000 clones, with around four fifths seen just once and around 4.2% held by the top ten. Sequencing input: peripheral blood. Receptor source: a woman aged 45-60 years with active or convalescent COVID-19. The CDR3 runs from the conserved cysteine through the conserved F or W. D genes are given only for firm matches. The size of a clone is reported for some rows only, either as once, few or many, or as a class for expanded clones.

D gene,clone size,V gene,J gene,CDR3 protein,CDR3 DNA
TRBD1,NA,TRBV11-2,TRBJ2-2,CASSPGQGAGELFF,TGTGCCAGCAGCCCGGGACAGGGGGCCGGGGAGCTGTTTTTT
NA,few,TRBV27,TRBJ2-7,CASSSYSSSYEQYF,TGTGCCAGCAGTTCCTATAGTAGCTCCTACGAGCAGTACTTC
TRBD1,NA,TRBV14,TRBJ2-4,CASSETGGGGTKNIQYF,TGTGCCAGCAGCGAGACAGGGGGCGGTGGGACCAAAAACATTCAGTACTTC
NA,NA,TRBV2,TRBJ2-2,CASSPETVRSTGELFF,TGTGCCAGCAGTCCAGAAACAGTCAGGTCCACCGGGGAGCTGTTTTTT
NA,NA,TRBV28,TRBJ1-2,CASSSRFNYGYTF,TGTGCCAGCAGTTCTCGGTTTAACTATGGCTACACCTTC
NA,NA,TRBV18,TRBJ1-1,CASSPLQGRSALNTEAFF,TGTGCCAGCTCACCACTCCAGGGCAGATCTGCCCTGAACACTGAAGCTTTCTTT
TRBD2,NA,TRBV5-6,TRBJ2-7,CASSLGLAVYEQYF,TGTGCCAGCAGCTTAGGACTAGCGGTCTACGAGCAGTACTTC
NA,NA,TRBV19,TRBJ1-4,CASSGGRVVEKLFF,TGTGCCAGTAGTGGGGGCAGGGTAGTCGAAAAACTGTTTTTT
TRBD1,NA,TRBV10-2,TRBJ1-5,CASSLTGDQPQHF,TGCGCCAGCAGCCTGACAGGGGATCAGCCCCAGCATTTT
TRBD1,NA,TRBV28,TRBJ2-7,CASSPRQGSSYEQYF,TGTGCCAGCAGTCCTAGACAGGGAAGCTCCTACGAGCAGTACTTC
NA,NA,TRBV2,TRBJ2-2,CASSDRLTNTGELFF,TGTGCCAGCAGTGACAGGTTAACGAACACCGGGGAGCTGTTTTTT
NA,NA,TRBV11-2,TRBJ2-5,CASSSPILAQQETQYF,TGTGCCAGCAGCTCTCCTATTCTAGCGCAACAAGAGACCCAGTACTTC
NA,many,TRBV7-9,TRBJ2-1,CASSLAGGPRQFF,TGTGCCAGCAGCTTAGCCGGCGGTCCCAGGCAGTTCTTC
TRBD1,NA,TRBV19,TRBJ2-3,CASLGTGLSTDTQYF,TGTGCCAGTCTGGGGACAGGGTTGTCCACAGATACGCAGTATTTT
TRBD1,NA,TRBV10-3,TRBJ1-2,CAISTPDRDRGNGYTF,TGTGCCATCAGTACCCCAGACAGGGACAGGGGAAACGGCTACACCTTC
NA,NA,TRBV10-3,TRBJ1-2,CAITKEGGSGGYTF,TGTGCCATCACCAAGGAAGGGGGTTCTGGCGGCTACACCTTC
TRBD2,NA,TRBV2,TRBJ2-2,CASSRGGLAGVYTGELFF,TGTGCCAGCAGTCGGGGGGGATTAGCGGGAGTGTATACCGGGGAGCTGTTTTTT
TRBD2,NA,TRBV7-9,TRBJ2-1,CASSPSGTYNEQFF,TGTGCCAGCAGCCCGAGCGGGACCTACAATGAGCAGTTCTTC
NA,NA,TRBV18,TRBJ2-7,CASSPAVTGIYEQYF,TGTGCCAGCTCACCGGCGGTCACAGGGATCTACGAGCAGTACTTC
NA,NA,TRBV27,TRBJ2-3,CASSFSQRAQRPDTQYF,TGTGCCAGCAGTTTTTCTCAGCGGGCCCAACGACCAGATACGCAGTATTTT
NA,NA,TRBV6-2/TRBV6-3,TRBJ1-5,CASSYAAGVGQPQHF,TGTGCCAGCAGTTACGCGGCAGGGGTTGGTCAGCCCCAGCATTTT
NA,NA,TRBV3-1/TRBV3-2,TRBJ1-6,CASSQQDNSPLHF,TGTGCCAGCAGCCAACAGGATAATTCACCCCTCCACTTT
TRBD1,NA,TRBV10-3,TRBJ2-2,CAISDRDRGGTGELFF,TGTGCCATCAGTGACCGGGACAGGGGAGGAACCGGGGAGCTGTTTTTT
NA,NA,TRBV19,TRBJ2-7,CASSIGTSGRQYF,TGTGCCAGTAGTATTGGGACTTCGGGACGGCAGTACTTC
NA,NA,TRBV6-2/TRBV6-3,TRBJ2-1,CASSALANEQFF,TGTGCCAGCAGTGCCCTAGCGAATGAGCAGTTCTTC
TRBD2,NA,TRBV5-1,TRBJ2-1,CASTRTSGSSYNEQFF,TGCGCCAGCACCCGGACTAGCGGAAGCTCCTACAATGAGCAGTTCTTC
NA,NA,TRBV19,TRBJ1-2,CASSPTEFYGYTF,TGTGCCAGTAGCCCGACAGAGTTCTATGGCTACACCTTC
TRBD2,NA,TRBV4-2,TRBJ2-3,CASSQFGRRDSGTAGTQYF,TGTGCCAGCAGCCAATTCGGGAGGCGGGATTCGGGCACAGCTGGTACGCAGTATTTT
TRBD2,NA,TRBV19,TRBJ2-3,CASSIQGGRTGDTQYF,TGTGCCAGTAGTATTCAGGGCGGGAGGACTGGGGATACGCAGTATTTT
NA,NA,TRBV5-1,TRBJ2-7,CASSLGAGYEQYF,TGCGCCAGCAGCTTGGGTGCGGGATACGAGCAGTACTTC
TRBD1,NA,TRBV28,TRBJ2-2,CASQTGINTGELFF,TGTGCCAGCCAGACAGGGATAAACACCGGGGAGCTGTTTTTT
TRBD1,few,TRBV7-9,TRBJ1-4,CASSSSLTGGIEKLFF,TGTGCCAGCAGCTCATCTTTGACAGGGGGAATCGAAAAACTGTTTTTT
NA,NA,TRBV27,TRBJ1-2,CASSRKSAREGDYTF,TGTGCCAGCAGCCGGAAGTCTGCCCGGGAGGGTGACTACACCTTC
NA,NA,TRBV6-1,TRBJ2-3,CASSEAAVPRGTQYF,TGTGCCAGCAGTGAAGCGGCGGTACCCAGGGGTACGCAGTATTTT
TRBD2,NA,TRBV5-5,TRBJ2-5,CASSLRAAGIQETQYF,TGTGCCAGCAGCTTGCGGGCAGCGGGAATACAAGAGACCCAGTACTTC
TRBD1,NA,TRBV15,TRBJ1-3,CATSRDPRGGFSGNTIYF,TGTGCCACCAGCAGGGACCCGCGAGGGGGCTTCTCTGGAAACACCATATATTTT
TRBD2,NA,TRBV18,TRBJ2-2,CASSPTPGLAGRYDTGELFF,TGTGCCAGCTCCCCCACCCCCGGACTAGCGGGACGTTATGACACCGGGGAGCTGTTTTTT
NA,NA,TRBV6-5,TRBJ1-3,CASSQGNTIYF,TGTGCCAGCAGTCAAGGAAACACCATATATTTT
TRBD2,NA,TRBV19,TRBJ2-1,CASSRTSGHNNEQFF,TGTGCCAGTAGTCGGACTAGCGGTCATAACAATGAGCAGTTCTTC
NA,NA,TRBV11-3,TRBJ2-2,CASSFSAHGELFF,TGTGCCAGCAGCTTCTCCGCGCACGGGGAGCTGTTTTTT
NA,NA,TRBV10-3,TRBJ1-1,CAISEMGRGNFMNTEAFF,TGTGCCATCAGTGAGATGGGAAGGGGGAACTTCATGAACACTGAAGCTTTCTTT
NA,few,TRBV3-1/TRBV3-2,TRBJ1-2,CASSQGRRARGYTF,TGTGCCAGCAGCCAAGGTCGGAGGGCGAGAGGCTACACCTTC
TRBD1,NA,TRBV9,TRBJ1-2,CASSPGQGARDNGYTF,TGTGCCAGCAGCCCGGGACAGGGGGCGAGGGATAATGGCTACACCTTC
TRBD2,NA,TRBV14,TRBJ2-7,CASSPLAGSVIGYEQYF,TGTGCCAGCAGCCCGTTAGCGGGTTCTGTAATTGGTTACGAGCAGTACTTC
TRBD1,NA,TRBV6-6,TRBJ1-5,CASMDRGPHQPQHF,TGTGCCAGCATGGACAGGGGCCCGCATCAGCCCCAGCATTTT
TRBD1,NA,TRBV11-3,TRBJ1-5,CASSSDRVGYSNQPQHF,TGTGCCAGCAGCTCCGACAGGGTCGGTTATAGCAATCAGCCCCAGCATTTT
NA,NA,TRBV2,TRBJ1-2,CASSRSYGYTF,TGTGCCAGCAGCCGTTCCTATGGCTACACCTTC